Shown below are 22 T cell receptor beta chains from a single sample sequenced in a study of blood T cells in healthy people across ages. A sample-barcoded 5' primer and a J-beta primer mix were used in a second PCR of roughly 6 to 11 cycles. A single record per CDR3 protein comes from TCRdb applying MiXCR to the 5' RACE reads. In the table there are 1,300,000 or so distinct CDR3 sequences, around 55% of which are singletons. Sequencing was performed on blood. All receptors derive from a man aged 18-30 years in good health.

V and J are TRBV20-1 and TRBJ1-1; TRBD1 might be the D (5 bases). The CDR3 runs 14 residues. Germline CDR1 reads DFQATT; CDR2 reads SNEGSKA (reference sequence). The ends were cut back, 6 bases at V and 3 bases at J, with 17 bases in the middle. The CDR3, as DNA: TGCAGTGCCCCCCGGCCCCGAGGGGACACTGAAGCTTTCTTT. Translated: CSAPRPRGDTEAFF.

J is TRBJ2-5 and V is TRBV20-1; maybe TRBD2 (6 bases). This CDR3 contains 13 residues. Trimming pared 5 bases from V and 4 bases from J, leaving 14 bases between. CDR1 DFQATT and CDR2 SNEGSKA come from the germline V gene (reference sequence). The CDR3 is CSALGGLGETQYF. The DNA of the CDR3 is TGCAGTGCTCTCGGGGGACTGGGAGAGACCCAGTACTTC.

In its sample, this clonotype was seen a few times. V is TRBV12-3 or TRBV12-4 and J is TRBJ2-2, with unresolved D. V was pared by 4 bases and J by 5 bases, with 5 bases between. CDR3 length: 12 residues. The CDR3 here is CASSSRTGELFF. The CDR3 bases are TGTGCCAGCAGTTCAAGGACCGGGGAGCTGTTTTTT.

The chain is built from TRBV6-1 and TRBJ2-4; no clear D gene. The CDR3 is made up of 14 amino acids. Germline V gene sequence: CDR1 MNHNS, CDR2 SASEGT. Trimming left V 0 bases short and J 4 bases short, with 7 bases between. This CDR3 reads CASSEAAGKNIQYF. The CDR3 bases are TGTGCCAGCAGTGAAGCGGCCGGGAAAAACATTCAGTACTTC.

This clonotype was picked up a small number of times. This chain joins TRBV6-5 and TRBJ2-2; D ambiguous. CDR1 is MNHEY, CDR2 SVGAGI, per germline. Trimming removed 2 bases from V and 0 bases from J, with 7 bases in between. CDR3 length: 15 amino acids. CDR3 region: CASSYAYANTGELFF. CDR3 bases: TGTGCCAGCAGTTACGCGTACGCGAACACCGGGGAGCTGTTTTTT.

This clonotype was counted a single time. Sequence at one end of the junction differs from germline and may be a read error. The V gene is TRBV6-5, the J gene TRBJ2-1, with 8 bases matching TRBD2. The CDR3 has 14 residues. In germline, CDR1 is MNHEY, CDR2 SVGAGI. CDR3: CASSYSLAGNGQFF. For the CDR3, the DNA is TGTGCCAGCAGTTACTCTCTAGCGGGCAATGGGCAGTTCTTC.

The V and J genes are TRBV6-6 and TRBJ2-1, with unresolved D. The V end was cut by 6 bases, the J end by 2 bases, with 14 bases between. Germline CDR1 and CDR2: MNHNY and SVGAGI (reference sequence). The CDR3 has 15 residues. The chain's CDR3 is CASSVGRLPYNEQFF. CDR3 nucleotides: TGTGCCAGCAGCGTTGGGCGGCTTCCCTACAATGAGCAGTTCTTC.

The genes are TRBV20-1 and TRBJ2-3; maybe TRBD2 (7 bases). In germline, CDR1 is DFQATT, CDR2 SNEGSKA (reference sequence). Trimming shortened V by 0 bases and J by 1 base, and 11 bases separated the two germline ends. The CDR3 spans 15 residues. CDR3 residues: CSARDRRGRTDTQYF. The CDR3 DNA is TGCAGTGCTAGAGATCGGCGGGGGCGCACAGATACGCAGTATTTT.

As to this clonotype: This may be a read error: a much more frequent sequence differs by one nucleotide. The V and J genes are TRBV9 and TRBJ2-6; D unresolved. Per the germline V gene, CDR1 is SGDLS and CDR2 is YYNGEE. This CDR3 has 15 residues. V was clipped by 0 bases and J by 0 bases, with 4 bases between them. The CDR3 loop is CASSVASSGANVLTF. The CDR3 DNA follows: TGTGCCAGCAGCGTAGCCAGCTCTGGGGCCAACGTCCTGACTTTC. The full variable domain, in which reference TRBV9 and TRBJ2-6 provide the parts outside the CDR3, is DSGVTQTPKHLITATGQRVTLRCSPRSGDLSVYWYQQSLDQGLQFLIQYYNGEERAKGNILERFSAQQFPDLHSELNLSSLELGDSALYFCASSVASSGANVLTFGAGSRLTVL.

The V and J genes are TRBV2 and TRBJ1-2; D is unresolved. CDR1 SNHLY and CDR2 FYNNEI come from the germline V gene. V was clipped by 11 bases and J by 4 bases, with 17 bases between them. CDR3 length: 13 residues. Written as DNA, the CDR3 is TGTGCCGGAGGGTCAGGAGGGAGCTATGGCTACACCTTC. Amino acid sequence: CAGGSGGSYGYTF.

J is TRBJ2-2 and V is TRBV27, with D uncertain. With 6 bases removed from V and 6 bases from J, the gap between germline ends came to 14 bases. Germline assignment: CDR1 MNHEY and CDR2 SMNVEV (reference sequence). This CDR3 has 14 amino acids. Here the CDR3 reads CASRPPMGSGELFF. CDR3 DNA sequence: TGTGCCAGCAGACCACCTATGGGGTCCGGGGAGCTGTTTTTT.

The chain employs TRBV28 and TRBJ1-2, with D unclear. CDR1 is MDHEN, CDR2 SYDVKM, per germline. The V end was cut by 6 bases, the J end by 4 bases, with 21 bases between. The CDR3 spans 16 residues. CDR3 amino acids: CASSSDGSPGVYGYTF. The CDR3 region has the DNA TGTGCCAGCAGCTCCGACGGGTCCCCCGGTGTCTATGGCTACACCTTC.

The V call is TRBV10-3, the J call TRBJ2-5, with 8 bases matching TRBD1. CDR3 length: 12 amino acids. J lost 4 bases, V lost 10 bases, and 5 bases had no gene match. Germline V gives CDR1 ENHRY, CDR2 SYGVKD. The CDR3 sequence is CATFTGGETQYF. CDR3 nucleotides: TGTGCCACCTTTACAGGGGGAGAGACCCAGTACTTC.

Only one count was recorded for this clonotype. V usage is TRBV7-9 and J usage is TRBJ2-2, with D unclear. Germline CDR1 is SEHNR and CDR2 is FQNEAQ (reference sequence). The CDR3 has 15 amino acids. V dropped 10 bases and J dropped 3 bases, with 18 bases sitting between them. The CDR3 loop reads CATKPLGGDTGELFF. Written as DNA, the CDR3 is TGTGCCACCAAACCATTGGGCGGAGACACCGGGGAGCTGTTTTTT. The full variable domain, rest sourced from reference TRBV7-9 and TRBJ2-2, is DTGVSQNPRHKITKRGQNVTFRCDPISEHNRLYWYRQTLGQGPEFLTYFQNEAQLEKSRLLSDRFSAERPKGSFSTLEIQRTEQGDSAMYLCATKPLGGDTGELFFGEGSRLTVL.

This clonotype showed up just a few times. The chain is built from TRBV6-2 or TRBV6-3 and TRBJ2-7; TRBD2 aligns across 7 bases. Germline loops: CDR1 MNHEY, CDR2 SVGEGT. CDR3 length equals 15 residues. The V segment lost 2 bases and the J segment 3 bases; nucleotides outside the gene matches: 7. CDR3 sequence (DNA): TGTGCCAGCAGTTACGGCCAGCGGGGATACTACGAGCAGTACTTC. Its translation: CASSYGQRGYYEQYF.

A word on this clonotype: At one end, the junction sequence differs from germline, possibly due to a read error. The chain combines TRBV11-2 with TRBJ1-4, with 7 bases fitting TRBD1. The CDR3 spans 16 residues. Per the germline V gene, CDR1 is SGHAT and CDR2 is FQNNGV. CDR3 protein: CACSPGQGGTNEKLFF. The CDR3 DNA is TGTGCCTGCAGCCCTGGGCAGGGGGGCACTAATGAAAAACTGTTTTTT.

The chain has TRBV6-2 or TRBV6-3 and TRBJ1-2, with D possibly matching TRBD1 (5 bases). The V gene's germline CDR1 is MNHEY and CDR2 SVGEGT. CDR3 length: 15 residues. V lost 6 bases to trimming and J lost 5 bases, with 19 bases between them. This CDR3 is CASSPIGTGVYGYTF. The CDR3 nucleotides read TGTGCCAGCAGCCCGATCGGGACCGGTGTGTATGGCTACACCTTC.

The gene calls are TRBV10-3 and TRBJ2-7, with D possibly matching TRBD2 (5 bases). From germline, CDR1 is ENHRY and CDR2 SYGVKD. The ends were cut back, 5 bases at V and 5 bases at J, with 22 bases in the middle. The CDR3 covers 16 residues. CDR3 region: CAISLRTGSPANEQYF. Here the CDR3 DNA reads TGTGCCATCAGTCTTCGGACTGGGAGTCCCGCTAACGAGCAGTACTTC.

This clonotype is a singleton in its sample. The CDR3 region has the DNA TGCGCCAGCAGCTCATTAAGGGGTAACGAGCAGTACTTC. Amino acid sequence: CASSSLRGNEQYF. The rearrangement uses TRBV5-1 and TRBJ2-7; TRBD1 is a possible D gene (5 bases). Germline V CDR1 and CDR2: SGHRS, YFSETQ. The CDR3 sequence is 13 residues long. Trimming took off 3 bases at V and 5 bases at J, with 12 bases between the two ends.

The V gene is TRBV10-3, the J gene TRBJ2-7; perhaps TRBD1 as D (5 bases). The germline CDR1 and CDR2 sequences are ENHRY and SYGVKD. With 8 bases removed from V and 1 base from J, the gap between germline ends came to 12 bases. CDR3 length equals 13 residues. In nucleotides, the CDR3 is TGTGCCATCGGATTGACAGTTTCCTACGAGCAGTACTTC. Its translation: CAIGLTVSYEQYF.

The J gene is TRBJ2-4, the V gene TRBV20-1; 7 positions match TRBD1. Germline loops: CDR1 DFQATT, CDR2 SNEGSKA (reference sequence). V shed 3 bases and J 4 bases; nucleotides not matched to a gene: 6. The CDR3 has 14 amino acids. The DNA for the CDR3 is TGCAGTGCTAGTCGGGACAGAGTAAAAAACATTCAGTACTTC. Protein sequence: CSASRDRVKNIQYF.

This clonotype was recorded only once. The rearrangement links TRBV3-1 to TRBJ1-1, with D perhaps TRBD1 (5 bases). V gave up 1 base and J gave up 0 bases, with 9 bases separating them. Germline V CDR1 and CDR2: LGHDT, YNNKEL (reference sequence). The CDR3 totals 15 residues. CDR3 nucleotides: TGTGCCAGCAGCCAAGTGCCAGGGCTGAACACTGAAGCTTTCTTT. Amino acid sequence: CASSQVPGLNTEAFF.